This T cell receptor beta chain stems from a study of blood T cells in healthy people across ages. Study-level findings and limits: Estimated diversity that came from one million T cells was considered an underestimate.

A note on this clonotype: Its antigen remains unknown.

The V segment lost 7 bases and the J segment 4 bases; nucleotides outside the gene matches: 11. Germline V gene lookup returns CDR1 SNHLY and CDR2 FYNNEI. The CDR3 runs 16 residues. Alongside a J-beta primer mix, a sample-barcoded 5' primer served in a second PCR lasting about 7 to 11 cycles. MiXCR, run by TCRdb on the 5' RACE reads, gives a single entry per CDR3 protein. The sample has some 900,000 distinct CDR3 sequences; around 48% are singletons. Total RNA amounts of at least 5.5 micrograms were extracted per sample. The genes are TRBV2 and TRBJ1-1, with 11 bases matching TRBD1. Material: blood. This clonotype originated in a man aged 30 to 39 in good health. CDR3 sequence: CASNYITGQGGTEAFF. CDR3 nucleotide sequence: TGTGCCAGCAATTACATAACGGGACAGGGGGGCACTGAAGCTTTCTTT.